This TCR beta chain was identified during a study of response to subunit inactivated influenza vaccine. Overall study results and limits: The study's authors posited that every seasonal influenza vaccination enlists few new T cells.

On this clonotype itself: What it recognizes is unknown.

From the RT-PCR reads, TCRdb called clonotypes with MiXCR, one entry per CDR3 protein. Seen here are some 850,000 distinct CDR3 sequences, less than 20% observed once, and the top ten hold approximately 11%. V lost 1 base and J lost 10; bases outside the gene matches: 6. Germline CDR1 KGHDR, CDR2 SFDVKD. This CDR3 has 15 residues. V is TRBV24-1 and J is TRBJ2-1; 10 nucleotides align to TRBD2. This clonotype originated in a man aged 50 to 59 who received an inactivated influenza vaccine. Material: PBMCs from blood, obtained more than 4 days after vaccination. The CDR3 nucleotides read TGTGCCACCAGTGATTTCGGACTAGCGGTCCAGGAGCAGTTCTTC. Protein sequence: CATSDFGLAVQEQFF.